The following is a T cell receptor beta chain sequence with its context. The table came from immunoSEQ multiplex PCR; TCRdb's copy has only in-frame clones and leaves some out. This table has about 40,000 clones, 94% appearing once. Looked up from germline, CDR1 is MNHEY and CDR2 is SVGAGI. CDR3 length equals 14 residues. Germline trimming cut 2 bases from V and 15 bases from J; bases unmatched to any gene: 11. This sample stems from a study of T cell changes during pregnancy in multiple sclerosis. This clonotype was obtained from a female donor with multiple sclerosis, enrolled in a pregnancy study. The specimen was peripheral blood, collected in the third trimester of pregnancy. This rearrangement joins TRBV6-5 to TRBJ2-1, with 9 bases identical to TRBD2. CDR3 residues: CASSYDGLAGSLFF. The CDR3 DNA is TGTGCCAGCAGTTACGATGGGCTAGCGGGATCACTGTTCTTC.